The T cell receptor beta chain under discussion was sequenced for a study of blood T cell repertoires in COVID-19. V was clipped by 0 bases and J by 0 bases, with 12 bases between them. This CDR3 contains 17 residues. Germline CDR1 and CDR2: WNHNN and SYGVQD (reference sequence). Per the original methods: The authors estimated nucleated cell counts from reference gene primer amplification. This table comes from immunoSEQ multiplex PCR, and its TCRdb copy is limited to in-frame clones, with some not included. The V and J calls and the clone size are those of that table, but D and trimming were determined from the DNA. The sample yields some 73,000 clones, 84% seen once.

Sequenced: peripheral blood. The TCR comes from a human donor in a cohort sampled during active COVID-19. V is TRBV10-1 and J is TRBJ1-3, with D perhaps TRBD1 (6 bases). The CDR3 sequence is CASSESGGTLSGNTIYF. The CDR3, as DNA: TGCGCCAGCAGTGAGTCAGGGGGAACGCTCTCTGGAAACACCATATATTTT.